Included here is one T cell receptor beta chain sequence, with context. Its antigen is undetermined. The data originate from a study of naive and memory T cell subsets. Study-wide results and caveats: In naive cells, over 95% of TCR sequences were seen only once. Possibly reflecting memory cells re-expressing CD45RA, a few larger clonotypes occurred in naive repertoires, especially CD8.

Per the germline V gene, CDR1 is KGHSH and CDR2 is LQKENI. The CDR3 covers 16 residues. Trimming cost V 0 bases and J 1 base, with 12 bases left between them. Both TRBC1 and TRBC2 were covered by a beta constant-region primer of two equimolar oligonucleotides. Ligated cDNA was amplified by four rounds of PCR with nested alpha and beta constant-region primers and SP2. TCRdb reanalysed the UMI-ligation and nested PCR reads using MiXCR and keeps one entry per CDR3 protein. The sample contains 150,000 or so distinct CDR3 sequences, roughly 22% of which appear only once. The sequence derives from a human donor in good health. The sequencing sample was made of naive CD4+ T cells from blood. The V and J genes are TRBV18 and TRBJ1-1; D call uncertain. The chain's CDR3 is CASSPPQAPPNTEAFF. For the CDR3, the DNA is TGTGCCAGCTCACCACCGCAAGCCCCACCGAACACTGAAGCTTTCTTT.